This is a list of T cell receptor beta chains from one sample in a study of blood T cell repertoires in COVID-19. Assay used: immunoSEQ multiplex PCR; TCRdb lists only in-frame clones, some missing. The table has 250,000 or so clones, 86% seen once. What was sequenced was peripheral blood. The receptors were gathered from a man aged 80 or over with acute or convalescent COVID-19. CDR3s include the opening cysteine and the closing phenylalanine or tryptophan. The order of the fields is clone size, D gene, J gene, V gene, CDR3 protein, CDR3 DNA. D genes are given only for firm matches. A row's size may be missing; if present it is once, few, many or a size class.

clone size: -
D gene: TRBD2
J gene: TRBJ2-7
V gene: TRBV29-1
CDR3 protein: CSVSRTSGGFSYEQYF
CDR3 DNA: TGCAGCGTTTCCCGGACTAGCGGGGGCTTCTCCTACGAGCAGTACTTC

clone size: -
D gene: -
J gene: TRBJ2-5
V gene: TRBV15
CDR3 protein: CATSRDIRLDFQETQYF
CDR3 DNA: TGTGCCACCAGCAGAGACATAAGACTAGACTTCCAAGAGACCCAGTACTTC

clone size: once
D gene: -
J gene: TRBJ1-5
V gene: TRBV11-2
CDR3 protein: CASSLFGVNQPQHF
CDR3 DNA: TGTGCCAGCAGCTTATTCGGGGTCAATCAGCCCCAGCATTTT

clone size: -
D gene: TRBD1
J gene: TRBJ1-5
V gene: TRBV19
CDR3 protein: CATGGQVINQPQHF
CDR3 DNA: TGTGCCACCGGGGGACAGGTCATTAATCAGCCCCAGCATTTT

clone size: -
D gene: -
J gene: TRBJ1-2
V gene: TRBV5-5
CDR3 protein: CASSLEDRAYGYTF
CDR3 DNA: TGTGCCAGCAGCTTGGAGGACAGAGCCTATGGCTACACCTTC

clone size: -
D gene: -
J gene: TRBJ1-1
V gene: TRBV7-9
CDR3 protein: CASSPLAGGVSTEAFF
CDR3 DNA: TGTGCCAGCAGCCCTCTAGCAGGTGGGGTTAGCACTGAAGCTTTCTTT

clone size: -
D gene: -
J gene: TRBJ1-5
V gene: TRBV28
CDR3 protein: CASSLWARPQHF
CDR3 DNA: TGTGCCAGCAGTTTATGGGCTCGGCCCCAGCATTTT

clone size: -
D gene: -
J gene: TRBJ1-2
V gene: TRBV19
CDR3 protein: CASSMAANYGYTF
CDR3 DNA: TGTGCCAGTAGTATGGCGGCTAACTATGGCTACACCTTC

clone size: -
D gene: -
J gene: TRBJ1-1
V gene: TRBV7-9
CDR3 protein: CASSFRGSGTEAFF
CDR3 DNA: TGTGCCAGCAGCTTTAGGGGGTCTGGCACTGAAGCTTTCTTT

clone size: once
D gene: -
J gene: TRBJ2-7
V gene: TRBV12-2
CDR3 protein: CASRTAIRGSGRDEQYF
CDR3 DNA: TGTGCAAGTCGCACCGCCATCAGGGGTAGCGGGAGAGACGAGCAGTACTTC

clone size: -
D gene: -
J gene: TRBJ2-7
V gene: TRBV11-1
CDR3 protein: CASSLGQVGYEQYF
CDR3 DNA: TGTGCCAGCAGCTTAGGCCAGGTGGGCTACGAGCAGTACTTC

clone size: once
D gene: TRBD1
J gene: TRBJ1-4
V gene: TRBV28
CDR3 protein: CASSGSDRGNEKLFF
CDR3 DNA: TGTGCCAGCAGTGGCTCGGACAGGGGTAATGAAAAACTGTTTTTT

clone size: -
D gene: -
J gene: TRBJ2-7
V gene: TRBV7-2
CDR3 protein: CASSLGEDFEQYF
CDR3 DNA: TGTGCCAGCAGCTTAGGAGAGGATTTCGAGCAGTACTTC

clone size: once
D gene: TRBD1
J gene: TRBJ1-4
V gene: TRBV6-5
CDR3 protein: CASSPLGQGDEKLFF
CDR3 DNA: TGTGCCAGCAGTCCCCTGGGACAGGGGGATGAAAAACTGTTTTTT

clone size: -
D gene: TRBD2
J gene: TRBJ2-1
V gene: TRBV5-1
CDR3 protein: CASSLERGSRAEQFF
CDR3 DNA: TGCGCCAGCAGCCTGGAGCGGGGGTCGCGAGCTGAGCAGTTCTTC

clone size: -
D gene: TRBD1
J gene: TRBJ2-7
V gene: TRBV5-1
CDR3 protein: CASSLDRGYSYEQYF
CDR3 DNA: TGCGCCAGCAGCTTAGACAGGGGGTACTCCTACGAGCAGTACTTC

clone size: -
D gene: TRBD1
J gene: TRBJ1-2
V gene: TRBV19
CDR3 protein: CASGQGSYTGYTF
CDR3 DNA: TGTGCCAGTGGACAGGGCTCATACACGGGCTACACCTTC

clone size: -
D gene: TRBD1
J gene: TRBJ1-1
V gene: TRBV19
CDR3 protein: CASSITYRDRGNTEAFF
CDR3 DNA: TGTGCCAGTAGTATAACCTACCGGGACAGGGGGAACACTGAAGCTTTCTTT

clone size: -
D gene: TRBD1
J gene: TRBJ1-1
V gene: TRBV27
CDR3 protein: CASSLSYPGGAPEAFF
CDR3 DNA: TGTGCCAGCAGTTTATCCTACCCAGGGGGCGCCCCTGAAGCTTTCTTT

clone size: -
D gene: -
J gene: TRBJ1-4
V gene: TRBV4-2
CDR3 protein: CASSQEKGPRAEKLFF
CDR3 DNA: TGTGCCAGCAGCCAAGAGAAGGGGCCCCGGGCTGAAAAACTGTTTTTT

clone size: -
D gene: -
J gene: TRBJ1-2
V gene: TRBV12-5
CDR3 protein: CASASYGPYGYTF
CDR3 DNA: TGTGCTAGTGCCTCGTATGGGCCCTATGGCTACACCTTC

clone size: few
D gene: TRBD1
J gene: TRBJ1-4
V gene: TRBV7-8
CDR3 protein: CASSAHRGANEKLFF
CDR3 DNA: TGTGCCAGCAGCGCCCACAGGGGTGCTAATGAAAAACTGTTTTTT

clone size: -
D gene: TRBD2
J gene: TRBJ2-7
V gene: TRBV27
CDR3 protein: CASSLSTSGGDEQYF
CDR3 DNA: TGTGCCAGCAGTTTAAGCACTAGCGGTGGGGACGAGCAGTACTTC

clone size: once
D gene: -
J gene: TRBJ1-5
V gene: TRBV6-6
CDR3 protein: CASSPRGRAQPQHF
CDR3 DNA: TGTGCCAGCAGCCCCAGGGGTCGAGCTCAGCCCCAGCATTTT

clone size: -
D gene: -
J gene: TRBJ1-2
V gene: TRBV15
CDR3 protein: CATSRDTGNYYGYTF
CDR3 DNA: TGTGCCACCAGCAGAGATACAGGGAACTACTATGGCTACACCTTC

clone size: -
D gene: -
J gene: TRBJ1-5
V gene: TRBV18
CDR3 protein: CASSPGAGISNQPQHF
CDR3 DNA: TGTGCCAGCTCACCAGGGGCAGGGATTAGCAATCAGCCCCAGCATTTT

clone size: -
D gene: -
J gene: TRBJ1-2
V gene: TRBV6-5
CDR3 protein: CASSSEGYGYTF
CDR3 DNA: TGTGCCAGCAGCTCGGAGGGCTATGGCTACACCTTC

clone size: -
D gene: -
J gene: TRBJ1-2
V gene: TRBV19
CDR3 protein: CASGRGGDGYTF
CDR3 DNA: TGTGCCAGTGGACGAGGGGGGGATGGCTACACCTTC

clone size: -
D gene: -
J gene: TRBJ1-1
V gene: TRBV5-1
CDR3 protein: CASSLAGGMEVRAFF
CDR3 DNA: TGCGCCAGCAGCTTGGCGGGAGGGATGGAGGTGAGAGCTTTCTTT

clone size: -
D gene: TRBD2
J gene: TRBJ2-1
V gene: TRBV3-1/TRBV3-2
CDR3 protein: CASSQGRTSGSIYNEQFF
CDR3 DNA: TGTGCCAGCAGCCAGGGCAGGACTAGCGGGAGCATTTACAATGAGCAGTTCTTC

clone size: -
D gene: TRBD1
J gene: TRBJ2-2
V gene: TRBV10-1
CDR3 protein: CASSGTGTTGELFF
CDR3 DNA: TGCGCCAGCAGTGGGACAGGGACGACCGGGGAGCTGTTTTTT

clone size: once
D gene: -
J gene: TRBJ2-7
V gene: TRBV4-1
CDR3 protein: CASSQGGQSSSEQYF
CDR3 DNA: TGCGCCAGCAGCCAAGGGGGCCAGTCCTCCTCGGAGCAGTACTTC

clone size: once
D gene: TRBD2
J gene: TRBJ2-1
V gene: TRBV10-3
CDR3 protein: CAISAGLGVYNEQFF
CDR3 DNA: TGTGCCATCAGTGCTGGACTAGGAGTCTACAATGAGCAGTTCTTC

clone size: -
D gene: TRBD1
J gene: TRBJ1-1
V gene: TRBV5-1
CDR3 protein: CASSISGTGIEAFF
CDR3 DNA: TGCGCCAGCAGCATCTCCGGGACAGGAATTGAAGCTTTCTTT

clone size: -
D gene: -
J gene: TRBJ1-5
V gene: TRBV27
CDR3 protein: CASSLAGRNQPQHF
CDR3 DNA: TGTGCCAGCAGTTTGGCGGGCAGAAATCAGCCCCAGCATTTT

clone size: -
D gene: -
J gene: TRBJ1-5
V gene: TRBV3-1/TRBV3-2
CDR3 protein: CASSQSGGNQPQHF
CDR3 DNA: TGTGCCAGCAGCCAATCCGGGGGCAATCAGCCCCAGCATTTT

clone size: -
D gene: -
J gene: TRBJ1-5
V gene: TRBV6-1
CDR3 protein: CASSEARFNQPQHF
CDR3 DNA: TGTGCCAGCAGTGAAGCGAGGTTCAATCAGCCCCAGCATTTT

clone size: -
D gene: -
J gene: TRBJ1-1
V gene: TRBV20-1
CDR3 protein: CSARRTEAFF
CDR3 DNA: TGCAGTGCTAGGAGAACTGAAGCTTTCTTT

clone size: -
D gene: TRBD1
J gene: TRBJ1-4
V gene: TRBV7-8
CDR3 protein: CASSASGTGEEKLFF
CDR3 DNA: TGTGCCAGCAGCGCTTCCGGGACAGGGGAAGAAAAACTGTTTTTT

clone size: -
D gene: -
J gene: TRBJ2-7
V gene: TRBV7-2
CDR3 protein: CASSTRTAYEQYF
CDR3 DNA: TGTGCCAGCAGCACTAGGACAGCCTACGAGCAGTACTTC

clone size: -
D gene: TRBD1
J gene: TRBJ2-1
V gene: TRBV5-8
CDR3 protein: CASSSTGYNEQFF
CDR3 DNA: TGTGCCAGCAGTTCGACAGGGTACAATGAGCAGTTCTTC

clone size: -
D gene: TRBD1
J gene: TRBJ1-4
V gene: TRBV6-4
CDR3 protein: CASSSGQGGEKLFF
CDR3 DNA: TGTGCCAGCAGTTCGGGACAGGGTGGCGAAAAACTGTTTTTT

clone size: -
D gene: -
J gene: TRBJ1-1
V gene: TRBV18
CDR3 protein: CASSLSPLVNTEAFF
CDR3 DNA: TGTGCCAGCTCCCTTTCACCACTCGTGAACACTGAAGCTTTCTTT

clone size: -
D gene: TRBD2
J gene: TRBJ2-7
V gene: TRBV28
CDR3 protein: CASSLSLGLARYEQYF
CDR3 DNA: TGTGCCAGCAGTTTATCCCTGGGACTAGCGCGCTACGAGCAGTACTTC

clone size: -
D gene: -
J gene: TRBJ1-6
V gene: TRBV20-1
CDR3 protein: CSASGEGGGSPLHF
CDR3 DNA: TGCAGTGCTAGTGGTGAGGGAGGAGGTTCACCCCTCCACTTT

clone size: -
D gene: -
J gene: TRBJ1-1
V gene: TRBV5-1
CDR3 protein: CASSVLAGSSTEAFF
CDR3 DNA: TGCGCCAGCAGCGTTCTAGCGGGTAGCAGCACTGAAGCTTTCTTT

clone size: few
D gene: -
J gene: TRBJ1-5
V gene: TRBV15
CDR3 protein: CATSRVGGSNQPQHF
CDR3 DNA: TGTGCCACCAGCAGAGTGGGGGGTAGCAATCAGCCCCAGCATTTT

clone size: -
D gene: -
J gene: TRBJ2-1
V gene: TRBV12-3/TRBV12-4
CDR3 protein: CASGTNRGGEQFF
CDR3 DNA: TGTGCCAGCGGGACGAACAGGGGAGGTGAGCAGTTCTTC

clone size: -
D gene: TRBD2
J gene: TRBJ2-5
V gene: TRBV7-7
CDR3 protein: CASSPRLAGREETQYF
CDR3 DNA: TGTGCTAGCAGCCCTAGACTAGCGGGGAGAGAGGAGACCCAGTACTTC

clone size: few
D gene: -
J gene: TRBJ1-3
V gene: TRBV5-5
CDR3 protein: CASSLDPANSGNTIYF
CDR3 DNA: TGTGCCAGCAGCTTGGATCCCGCGAACTCTGGAAACACCATATATTTT

clone size: -
D gene: -
J gene: TRBJ2-2
V gene: TRBV21-1
CDR3 protein: CASRGLGTTGELFF
CDR3 DNA: TGTGCCAGCAGGGGGTTAGGGACAACCGGGGAGCTGTTTTTT

clone size: -
D gene: -
J gene: TRBJ1-3
V gene: TRBV9
CDR3 protein: CASSTQAAGNTIYF
CDR3 DNA: TGTGCCAGCAGCACCCAGGCTGCTGGAAACACCATATATTTT

clone size: -
D gene: -
J gene: TRBJ2-1
V gene: TRBV6-1
CDR3 protein: CASSEDRTRSRFF
CDR3 DNA: TGTGCCAGCAGTGAAGACCGGACTCGATCGCGGTTCTTC